Listed here are 15 T cell receptor beta chains from one sample, sequenced in a study of shared clonotypes between healthy human individuals. Libraries were prepared by immunoSEQ multiplex PCR; TCRdb keeps only in-frame clonotypes and omits some of them. The sample includes about 2.5 million clones, just under 95% of them seen just once. The specimen was naive CD4+ T cells from PBMCs. Subset: CD45RA+ positively selected. Every receptor here comes from a man aged 18 to 30 in good health. Some clones in this sample may be carry-over from other donors' samples.

The CDR3 loop reads CASSLPQGQALRQYF. The DNA for the CDR3 is TGTGCCAGCAGTTTGCCCCAGGGACAGGCTCTCCGGCAGTACTTC. This chain joins TRBV28 and TRBJ2-7; TRBD1 matches at 8 bases. The CDR3 loop spans 15 amino acids. In germline, CDR1 is MDHEN, CDR2 SYDVKM. V lost 3 bases to trimming and J lost 9 bases; unmatched junction nucleotides: 13.

Concerning this clone itself: This sample includes further DNA sequences coding for the same CDR3. The J gene is TRBJ2-5, the V gene TRBV9; 12 bases fit TRBD1. This CDR3 region has 15 residues. From germline, CDR1 is SGDLS and CDR2 YYNGEE. Trimming took 3 bases from V and 5 from J; bases not matched to a gene: 5. The CDR3 DNA is TGTGCCAGCAGCGCCCGTGGGACAGGGGGCGAGACCCAGTACTTC. This sequence encodes CASSARGTGGETQYF. Full variable domain (rest looked up from reference TRBV9 and TRBJ2-5): DSGVTQTPKHLITATGQRVTLRCSPRSGDLSVYWYQQSLDQGLQFLIQYYNGEERAKGNILERFSAQQFPDLHSELNLSSLELGDSALYFCASSARGTGGETQYFGPGTRLLVL.

This clone has a handful of counts. V is TRBV29-1 and J is TRBJ1-1, with D perhaps TRBD1 (6 bases). CDR3 length: 13 residues. CDR1 is SQVTM, CDR2 ANQGSEA, per germline. For the CDR3, the DNA is TGCACGGTGCGACAGGTTGGGAACACTGAAGCTTTCTTT. Residues: CTVRQVGNTEAFF.

The chain's CDR3 is CASSETRRAGTQYF. The CDR3 DNA is TGTGCCAGCAGCGAAACGAGGAGGGCGGGTACGCAGTATTTT. This chain connects TRBV6-4 to TRBJ2-3; possible D gene TRBD2, 6 bases. Deletions cut 6 bases from V and 8 bases from J, with 18 bases between. The germline V gene encodes CDR1 MRHNA and CDR2 SNTAGT. This CDR3 comprises 14 residues.

This chain connects TRBV4-3 to TRBJ1-1, with D perhaps TRBD1 (5 bases). CDR3 size: 12 residues. The germline gives CDR1 LGHNA, CDR2 YSLEER. Trimming took off 4 bases at V and 10 bases at J, with 13 bases between the two ends. CDR3 sequence reads: CASSRYAGRAFF. As DNA, the CDR3 is TGCGCCAGCAGCCGGTATGCAGGGAGAGCTTTCTTT.

The V call is TRBV7-8, the J call TRBJ2-5; TRBD1 is a possible D gene (6 bases). Trimming pared 5 bases from V and 0 bases from J, leaving 16 bases between. Germline CDR1 reads SGHVS; CDR2 reads FQNEAQ. The CDR3 extends over 16 amino acids. CDR3 region: CASSPFGQWDQETQYF. CDR3 DNA: TGTGCCAGCAGCCCCTTCGGACAGTGGGACCAAGAGACCCAGTACTTC.

The chain is built from TRBV10-3 and TRBJ2-5; D may be TRBD2 (6 bases). This CDR3 spans 11 amino acids. CDR1 is ENHRY and CDR2 is SYGVKD in the germline V gene. V was pared by 10 bases and J by 3 bases, with 9 bases between. The CDR3 sequence: CATRGKETQYF. The CDR3 DNA follows: TGTGCCACCCGGGGGAAAGAGACCCAGTACTTC.

This clone has a single count. The chain is built from TRBV10-3 and TRBJ1-2; 8 nucleotides line up with TRBD1. The CDR3 spans 14 residues. The germline gives CDR1 ENHRY, CDR2 SYGVKD. J was trimmed by 3 bases and V by 7 bases; bases with no gene match: 7. The CDR3 loop reads CAINPGQGHYGYTF. The CDR3 DNA reads as TGTGCCATCAATCCCGGACAGGGACACTATGGCTACACCTTC.

J is TRBJ1-5 and V is TRBV5-1; D is possibly TRBD1 (5 bases). There are 14 residues in the CDR3. Per germline, CDR1 SGHRS and CDR2 YFSETQ. The germline V and J ends were trimmed by 0 bases and 9 bases, with 13 bases remaining between them. The CDR3 DNA reads TGCGCCAGCAGCTTGGACGGGGGGGAGCGGCCCCAGCATTTT. Translation gives CASSLDGGERPQHF.

The chain recombines TRBV5-1 with TRBJ1-1; 7 nucleotides align to TRBD1. Germline V gene lookup returns CDR1 SGHRS and CDR2 YFSETQ. The CDR3 has 13 residues. After removal of 6 bases from V and 1 base from J, the junction contained 3 bases not matched to a gene. CDR3 sequence (DNA): TGCGCCAGCAACACAGGGGAGAACACTGAAGCTTTCTTT. Translation gives CASNTGENTEAFF.

The chain is built from TRBV6-5 and TRBJ1-4; possibly TRBD1 for D (5 bases). Germline CDR1 is MNHEY and CDR2 is SVGAGI. The CDR3 covers 15 residues. V was trimmed by 7 bases and J by 0 bases, leaving 12 bases between them. CDR3 in amino acids: CASKPSGATNEKLFF. CDR3 nucleotides: TGTGCCAGCAAACCGTCGGGGGCAACTAATGAAAAACTGTTTTTT.

The genes are TRBV10-1 and TRBJ2-1, with 8 nucleotides matching TRBD1. The J segment lost 0 bases and the V segment lost 8 bases, leaving 9 bases of the junction unmatched. Germline V CDR1 and CDR2: WNHNN, SYGVQD (reference sequence). CDR3 length: 16 amino acids. The CDR3 sequence is CASGDRGVGSYNEQFF. CDR3 DNA sequence: TGCGCCAGCGGAGACAGGGGTGTAGGCTCCTACAATGAGCAGTTCTTC.

The V and J genes are TRBV5-1 and TRBJ1-6; the D gene is possibly TRBD1 (5 bases). The CDR3 totals 14 residues. Looked up from germline, CDR1 is SGHRS and CDR2 is YFSETQ. Trimming shortened V by 1 base and J by 7 bases, and 9 bases separated the two germline ends. The CDR3 region has the DNA TGCGCCAGCAGCTTGTCCGGGGCCAATTCACCCCTCCACTTT. This translates into CASSLSGANSPLHF.

The chain uses TRBV5-5 and TRBJ2-3; TRBD2 matches at 9 bases. The CDR3 spans 16 residues. Germline CDR1 and CDR2: SGHKS and YYEKEE (reference sequence). Trimming cost V 1 base and J 3 bases; bases outside gene matches: 6. The CDR3 bases are TGTGCCAGCAGCTTGAGGCGGGAGGGCAGGACAGATACGCAGTATTTT. Translated: CASSLRREGRTDTQYF.

V usage is TRBV2 and J usage is TRBJ2-1; 7 bases fit TRBD1. CDR1 SNHLY and CDR2 FYNNEI come from the germline V gene. Unmatched junction bases numbered 10, after V lost 7 bases and J lost 7 bases. The CDR3 totals 14 residues. The CDR3 spells CASNPTGNTNEQFF. DNA for the CDR3: TGTGCCAGCAACCCGACAGGGAACACAAATGAGCAGTTCTTC. Using reference TRBV2 and TRBJ2-1 for the parts outside the CDR3, the full variable domain is EPEVTQTPSHQVTQMGQEVILRCVPISNHLYFYWYRQILGQKVEFLVSFYNNEISEKSEIFDDQFSVERPDGSNFTLKIRSTKLEDSAMYFCASNPTGNTNEQFFGPGTRLTVL.